This TCR beta chain is drawn from a study of control samples from healthy donors and cancer patients. Germline trimming cut 3 bases from V and 0 bases from J; bases unmatched to any gene: 10. The CDR3 sequence is 19 residues long. Germline-derived CDR1 and CDR2 are SGHRS and YFSETQ. Only in-frame clones appear in the TCRdb table, and some are missing; sequencing was by immunoSEQ multiplex PCR. The table lists roughly 130,000 clones, 70% to 90% of them singletons. There are a few counts of this clone. The specimen sequenced was blood. The chain carries TRBV5-1 and TRBJ1-6, with TRBD1 identical over 9 bases. This clonotype originated in a man aged 50-60 years in good health. CDR3 sequence reads: CASSSRSGQGNSYNSPLHF. The CDR3 nucleotides read TGCGCCAGCAGCTCCAGATCAGGACAGGGGAACTCCTATAATTCACCCCTCCACTTT.